This T cell receptor beta chain was obtained from a study of shared clonotypes between healthy human individuals. General study findings and limits: Naive CD4 clonotype sharing across several donors was approximately 5%.

CDR3 length: 15 residues. The germline CDR1 and CDR2 sequences are SGHAT and FQNNGV. Deletions cut 5 bases from V and 5 bases from J, with 18 bases between. Comment on this clone: What it binds is not known.

This was a deep-level run. TCRdb keeps only in-frame clones here, not all; method: immunoSEQ multiplex PCR. The sample gives about 1.1 million clones, 70% to 80% of which show up once; over 0.8% is in the top ten. The TCR comes from a young man in good health. Some clones in this sample may be carry-over from other donors' samples. Sample: memory CD4+ T cells from PBMCs. Subset specified: CD45RA-negative fraction. The rearrangement joins TRBV11-2 to TRBJ2-5; TRBD2 might be the D (7 bases). The CDR3 DNA reads as TGTGCCAGCAGCGGAGACGGGGGGCAGGGGGAGACCCAGTACTTC. This codes for CASSGDGGQGETQYF.